This TCR beta chain came from a study of CD8 T cells in ankylosing spondylitis (dated by TCRdb to 2016 to 2017). About the investigation overall: T cell receptor beta repertoires were profiled in healthy donors and ankylosing spondylitis patients so that disease-linked TCR variants could be found. In total, the full study cohort was made up of roughly 100 healthy donors and some 26 ankylosing spondylitis patients. Peripheral blood samples were taken, and synovial fluid was additionally collected from ankylosing spondylitis patients.

The sequencer listed for this sample is Illumina HiSeq 2500. TCR beta libraries were prepared by quantitative 5'-RACE with molecular barcodes. Under the source paper's analysis protocol: Disease-linked TCR variants were identified with a new computational method built on a probabilistic model of VDJ rearrangement. TCRdb reworked the public reads: Q25 trimming with fastp, MiXCR clone assembly, productive beta chains retained. Each CDR3 protein appears once, grouped with its most common genes and DNA. V and J calls and clone size were set by TCRdb, not the authors. The sample includes fewer than 250,000 distinct CDR3 sequences, with roughly a tenth observed a single time. The top ten clonotypes cover roughly a fifth of the sample. In this sample, this clonotype turned up a few times. Which antigen it targets is not known. There are no base qualities to consult, and no much larger clone falls within one base.

What the research found in general, with its limitations: A TCR beta motif of about eight highly homologous amino acid variants appeared characteristic of blood from ankylosing spondylitis patients. The disease-linked clones were reported as significantly enriched in matched synovial fluid samples from ankylosing spondylitis patients. Some motif variants were previously reported in synovial fluid and blood of reactive arthritis patients, suggesting common disease-initiation mechanisms. The disease-linked clones showed a CD8+ phenotype and occurred at relatively low frequencies in peripheral blood.

What was sequenced was blood, either unsorted or a sorted T cell fraction (not recorded which). This sequence originates from a male donor with ankylosing spondylitis or in good health (not recorded which).

DNA sequence: TGTGCCAGCACTTCTAGCGGGTTAGTCAGTCAGCCCCAGCATTTT. The translation is CASTSSGLVSQPQHF. The sequence links TRBV12-3 or TRBV12-4 to TRBJ1-5; the D gene cannot be named for sure. At the junction V is shortened by 7 bases and J by 6 bases, with 19 bases in between. The CDR3 covers 15 residues, taking in both the cysteine and the phenylalanine. Left in the record is the CDR3 DNA by itself, 45 bases read in frame from the first base.